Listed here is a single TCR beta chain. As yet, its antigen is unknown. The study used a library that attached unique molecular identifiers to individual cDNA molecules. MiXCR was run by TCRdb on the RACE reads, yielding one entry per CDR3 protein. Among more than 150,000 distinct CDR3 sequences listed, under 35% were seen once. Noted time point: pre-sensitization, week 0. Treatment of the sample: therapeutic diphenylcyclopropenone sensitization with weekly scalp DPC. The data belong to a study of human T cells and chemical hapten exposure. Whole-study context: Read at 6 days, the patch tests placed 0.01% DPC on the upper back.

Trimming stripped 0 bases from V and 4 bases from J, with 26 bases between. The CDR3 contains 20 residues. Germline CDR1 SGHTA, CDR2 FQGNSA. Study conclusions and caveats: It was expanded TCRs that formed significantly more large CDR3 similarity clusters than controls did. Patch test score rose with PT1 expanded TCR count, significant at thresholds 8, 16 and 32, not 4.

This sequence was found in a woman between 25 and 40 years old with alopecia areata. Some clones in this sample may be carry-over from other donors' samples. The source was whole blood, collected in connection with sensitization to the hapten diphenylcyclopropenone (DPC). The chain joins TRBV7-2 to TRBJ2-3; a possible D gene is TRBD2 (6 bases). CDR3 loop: CASSLAHAGRFTQIPDTQYF. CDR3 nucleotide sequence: TGTGCCAGCAGCTTAGCGCACGCAGGGAGGTTCACCCAAATTCCAGATACGCAGTATTTT. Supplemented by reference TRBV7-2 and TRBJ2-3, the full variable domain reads GAGVSQSPSNKVTEKGKDVELRCDPISGHTALYWYRQSLGQGLEFLIYFQGNSAPDKSGLPSDRFSAERTGGSVSTLTIQRTQQEDSAVYLCASSLAHAGRFTQIPDTQYFGPGTRLTVL.